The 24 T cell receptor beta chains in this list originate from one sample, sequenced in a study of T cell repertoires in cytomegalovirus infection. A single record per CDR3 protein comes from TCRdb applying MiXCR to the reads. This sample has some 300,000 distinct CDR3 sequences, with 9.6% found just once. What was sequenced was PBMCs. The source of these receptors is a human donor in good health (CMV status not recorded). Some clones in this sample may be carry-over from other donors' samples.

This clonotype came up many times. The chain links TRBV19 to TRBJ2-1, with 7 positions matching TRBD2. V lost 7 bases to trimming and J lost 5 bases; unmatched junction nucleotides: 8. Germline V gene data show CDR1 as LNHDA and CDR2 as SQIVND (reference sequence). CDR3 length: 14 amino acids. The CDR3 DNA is TGTGCCAGTAATAGACTAGCAAATGACAATGAGCAGTTCTTC. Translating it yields CASNRLANDNEQFF.

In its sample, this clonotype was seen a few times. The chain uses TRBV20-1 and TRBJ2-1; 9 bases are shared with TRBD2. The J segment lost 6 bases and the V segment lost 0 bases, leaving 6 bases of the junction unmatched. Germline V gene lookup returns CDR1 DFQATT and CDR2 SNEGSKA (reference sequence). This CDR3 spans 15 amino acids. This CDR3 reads CSARERAGGRNEQFF. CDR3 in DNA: TGCAGTGCTAGAGAGCGTGCGGGGGGGCGCAATGAGCAGTTCTTC.

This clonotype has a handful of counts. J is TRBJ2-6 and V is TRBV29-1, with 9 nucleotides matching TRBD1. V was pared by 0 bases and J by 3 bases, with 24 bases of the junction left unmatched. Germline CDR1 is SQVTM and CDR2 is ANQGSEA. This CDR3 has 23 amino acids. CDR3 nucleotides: TGCAGCGTTGAAGAGGGGGTGAGGACAGGGGTTTCGTCGAGAGAAATTGGGGCCAACGTCCTGACTTTC. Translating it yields CSVEEGVRTGVSSREIGANVLTF.

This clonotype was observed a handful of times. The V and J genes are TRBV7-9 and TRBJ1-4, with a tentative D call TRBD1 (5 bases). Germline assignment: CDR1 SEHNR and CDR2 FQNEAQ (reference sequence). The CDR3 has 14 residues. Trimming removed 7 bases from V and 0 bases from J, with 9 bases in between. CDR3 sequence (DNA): TGTGCCAGCACCCAGGGTTCAACTAATGAAAAACTGTTTTTT. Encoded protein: CASTQGSTNEKLFF.

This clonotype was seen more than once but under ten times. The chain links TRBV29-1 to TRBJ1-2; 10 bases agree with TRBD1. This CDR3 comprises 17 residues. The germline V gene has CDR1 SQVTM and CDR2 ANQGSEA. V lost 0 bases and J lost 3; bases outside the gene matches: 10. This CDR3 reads CSVEDLETGGRYYGYTF. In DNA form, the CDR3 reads TGCAGCGTTGAAGATCTTGAGACAGGGGGCCGGTACTATGGCTACACCTTC.

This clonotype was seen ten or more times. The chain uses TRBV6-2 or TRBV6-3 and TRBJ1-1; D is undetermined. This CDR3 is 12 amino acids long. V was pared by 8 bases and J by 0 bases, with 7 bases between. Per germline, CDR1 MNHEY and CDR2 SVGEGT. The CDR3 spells CASSTVNTEAFF. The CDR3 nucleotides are TGTGCCAGCTCGACGGTGAACACTGAAGCTTTCTTT.

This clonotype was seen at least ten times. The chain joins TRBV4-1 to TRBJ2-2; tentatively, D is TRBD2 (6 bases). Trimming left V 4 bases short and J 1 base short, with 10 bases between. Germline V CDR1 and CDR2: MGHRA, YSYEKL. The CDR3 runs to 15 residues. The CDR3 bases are TGCGCCAGCAGCCCAGGAGGGCAGAACACCGGGGAGCTGTTTTTT. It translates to CASSPGGQNTGELFF.

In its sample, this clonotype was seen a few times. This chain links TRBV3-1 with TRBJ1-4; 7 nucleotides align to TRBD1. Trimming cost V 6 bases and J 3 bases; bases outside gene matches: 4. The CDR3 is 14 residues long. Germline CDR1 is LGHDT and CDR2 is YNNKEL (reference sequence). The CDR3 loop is CASSPDRSNEKLFF. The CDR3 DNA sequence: TGTGCCAGCAGTCCGGACAGGTCTAATGAAAAACTGTTTTTT. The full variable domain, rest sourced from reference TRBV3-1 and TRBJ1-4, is DTAVSQTPKYLVTQMGNDKSIKCEQNLGHDTMYWYKQDSKKFLKIMFSYNNKELIINETVPNRFSPKSPDKAHLNLHINSLELGDSAVYFCASSPDRSNEKLFFGSGTQLSVL.

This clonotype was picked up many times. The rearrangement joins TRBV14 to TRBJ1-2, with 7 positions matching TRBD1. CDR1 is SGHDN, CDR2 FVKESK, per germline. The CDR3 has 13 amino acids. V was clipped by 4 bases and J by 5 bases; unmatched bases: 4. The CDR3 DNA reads TGTGCCAGCAGCCTACCCAGGGGGTATGGCTACACCTTC. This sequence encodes CASSLPRGYGYTF.

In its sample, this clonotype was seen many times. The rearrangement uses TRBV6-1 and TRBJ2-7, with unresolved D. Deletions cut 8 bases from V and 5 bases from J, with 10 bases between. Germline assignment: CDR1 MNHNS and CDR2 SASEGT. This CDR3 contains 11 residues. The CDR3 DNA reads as TGTGCCAGCGGGGTGGGCGACGAGCAGTACTTC. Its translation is CASGVGDEQYF.

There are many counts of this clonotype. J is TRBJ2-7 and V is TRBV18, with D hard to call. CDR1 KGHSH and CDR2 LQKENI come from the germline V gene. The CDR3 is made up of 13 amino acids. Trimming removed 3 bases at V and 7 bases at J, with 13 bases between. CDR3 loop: CASSPSHALEQYV. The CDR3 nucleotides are TGTGCCAGCTCACCGTCACACGCTCTGGAGCAGTACGTC.

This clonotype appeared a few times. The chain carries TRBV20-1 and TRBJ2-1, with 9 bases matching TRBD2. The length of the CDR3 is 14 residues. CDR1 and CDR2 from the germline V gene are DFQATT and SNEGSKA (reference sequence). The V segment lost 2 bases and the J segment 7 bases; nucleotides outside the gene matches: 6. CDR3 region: CSARRGGAENEQFF. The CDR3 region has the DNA TGCAGTGCTAGACGCGGGGGGGCCGAGAATGAGCAGTTCTTC.

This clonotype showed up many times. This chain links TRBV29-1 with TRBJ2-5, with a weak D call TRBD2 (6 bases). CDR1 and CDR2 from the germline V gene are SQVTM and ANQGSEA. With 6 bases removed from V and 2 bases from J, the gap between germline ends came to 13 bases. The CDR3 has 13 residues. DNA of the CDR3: TGCAGCGTCGGGGGACCCCCGCAAGAGACCCAGTACTTC. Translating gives CSVGGPPQETQYF.

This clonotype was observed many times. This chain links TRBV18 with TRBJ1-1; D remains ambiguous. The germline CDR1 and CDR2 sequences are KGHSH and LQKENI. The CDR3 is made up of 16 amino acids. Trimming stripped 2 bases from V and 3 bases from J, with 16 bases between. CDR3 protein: CASSPTGRSQDTEAFF. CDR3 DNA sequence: TGTGCCAGCTCACCAACCGGCCGGTCTCAAGACACTGAAGCTTTCTTT.

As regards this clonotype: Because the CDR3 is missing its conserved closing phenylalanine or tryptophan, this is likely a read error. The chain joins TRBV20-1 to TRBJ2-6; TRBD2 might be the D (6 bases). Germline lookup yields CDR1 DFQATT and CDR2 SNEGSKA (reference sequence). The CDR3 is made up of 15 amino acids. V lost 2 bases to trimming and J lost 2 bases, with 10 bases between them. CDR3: CSARPWGAGANVLTL. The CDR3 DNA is TGCAGTGCTAGACCTTGGGGGGCTGGGGCCAACGTCCTGACTCTC.

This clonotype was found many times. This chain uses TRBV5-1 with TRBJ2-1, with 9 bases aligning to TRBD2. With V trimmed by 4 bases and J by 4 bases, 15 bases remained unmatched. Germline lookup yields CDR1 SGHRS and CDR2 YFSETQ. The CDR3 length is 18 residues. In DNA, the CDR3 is TGCGCCAGCAGCCTCGCCGGCCTTCTCGCGGGGGGGTACAATGAGCAGTTCTTC. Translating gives CASSLAGLLAGGYNEQFF. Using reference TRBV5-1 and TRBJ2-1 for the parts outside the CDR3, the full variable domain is KAGVTQTPRYLIKTRGQQVTLSCSPISGHRSVSWYQQTPGQGLQFLFEYFSETQRNKGNFPGRFSGRQFSNSRSEMNVSTLELGDSALYLCASSLAGLLAGGYNEQFFGPGTRLTVL.

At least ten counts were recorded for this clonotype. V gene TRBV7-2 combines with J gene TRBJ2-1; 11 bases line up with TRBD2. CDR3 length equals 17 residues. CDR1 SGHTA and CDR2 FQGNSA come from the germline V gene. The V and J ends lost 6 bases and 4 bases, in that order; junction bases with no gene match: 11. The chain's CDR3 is CASRLNPGLADYNEQFF. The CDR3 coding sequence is TGTGCCAGCAGGTTGAATCCGGGACTAGCGGATTACAATGAGCAGTTCTTC.

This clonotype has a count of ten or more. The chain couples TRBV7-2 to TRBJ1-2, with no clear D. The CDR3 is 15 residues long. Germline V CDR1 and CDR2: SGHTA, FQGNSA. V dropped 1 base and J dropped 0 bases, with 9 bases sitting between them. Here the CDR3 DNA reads TGTGCCAGCAGCTTAGTTACGGGGACTAACTATGGCTACACCTTC. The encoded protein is CASSLVTGTNYGYTF.

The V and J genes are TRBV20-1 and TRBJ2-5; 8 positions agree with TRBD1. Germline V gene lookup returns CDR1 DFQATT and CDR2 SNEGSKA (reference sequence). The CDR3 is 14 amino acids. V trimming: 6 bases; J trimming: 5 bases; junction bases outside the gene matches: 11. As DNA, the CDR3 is TGCAGTGCCCCGGGACAGGACCAGCGGGAGACCCAGTACTTC. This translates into CSAPGQDQRETQYF.

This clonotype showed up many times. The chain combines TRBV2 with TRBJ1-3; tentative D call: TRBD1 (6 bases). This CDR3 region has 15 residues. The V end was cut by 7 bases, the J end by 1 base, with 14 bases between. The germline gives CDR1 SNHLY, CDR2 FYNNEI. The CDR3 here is CASIRGGSSGNTIYF. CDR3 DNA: TGTGCCAGCATTCGAGGGGGATCTTCTGGAAACACCATATATTTT.

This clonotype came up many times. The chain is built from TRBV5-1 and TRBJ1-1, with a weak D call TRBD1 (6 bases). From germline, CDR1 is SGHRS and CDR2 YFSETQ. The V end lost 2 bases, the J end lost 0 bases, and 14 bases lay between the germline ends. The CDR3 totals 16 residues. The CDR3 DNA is TGCGCCAGCAGCTTTTGGGGGCAAGGCCTGAACACTGAAGCTTTCTTT. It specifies CASSFWGQGLNTEAFF.

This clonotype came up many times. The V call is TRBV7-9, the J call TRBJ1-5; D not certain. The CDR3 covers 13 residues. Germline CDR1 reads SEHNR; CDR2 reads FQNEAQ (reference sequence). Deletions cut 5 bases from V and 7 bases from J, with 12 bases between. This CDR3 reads CASSPGSAQPQHF. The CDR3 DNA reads TGTGCCAGCAGCCCGGGCTCGGCCCAGCCCCAGCATTTT. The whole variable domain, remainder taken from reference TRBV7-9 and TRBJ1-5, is DTGVSQNPRHKITKRGQNVTFRCDPISEHNRLYWYRQTLGQGPEFLTYFQNEAQLEKSRLLSDRFSAERPKGSFSTLEIQRTEQGDSAMYLCASSPGSAQPQHFGDGTRLSIL.

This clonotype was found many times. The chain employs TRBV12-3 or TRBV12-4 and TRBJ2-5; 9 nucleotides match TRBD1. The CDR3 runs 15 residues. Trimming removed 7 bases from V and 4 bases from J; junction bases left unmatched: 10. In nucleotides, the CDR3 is TGTGCCAGCACCCTAGGGGACAGGGACCGAGAGACCCAGTACTTC. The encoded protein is CASTLGDRDRETQYF.

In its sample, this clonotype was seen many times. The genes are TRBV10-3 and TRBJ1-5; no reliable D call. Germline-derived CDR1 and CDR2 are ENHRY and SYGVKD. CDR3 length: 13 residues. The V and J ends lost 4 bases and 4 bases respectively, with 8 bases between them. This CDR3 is CAISGVENQPQHF. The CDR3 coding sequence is TGTGCCATCAGTGGAGTAGAGAATCAGCCCCAGCATTTT.